Listed below are T cell receptor beta chains from one sample, sequenced in a study of blood T cell repertoires in COVID-19. The data were produced by immunoSEQ multiplex PCR, yet TCRdb's version contains in-frame clones alone and is incomplete. Among about 53,000 clones, approximately 80% were seen once, and the ten largest hold 13% to 15%. The sample consisted of peripheral blood. The receptor source for this set is a human donor in a cohort sampled during active COVID-19. The CDR3 runs from the conserved cysteine through the conserved F or W. A D gene is named only where the DNA matches it firmly. Not every row has a clone size; where given, it reads once, few, many or a size class.

d_call	v_call	j_call	clone_size	cdr3_nt	cdr3_aa
.	TRBV2	TRBJ1-2	.	TGTGCCAGCAGTGATGTCGCGCCCCGGGTAATGATGAACTATGGCTACACCTTC	CASSDVAPRVMMNYGYTF
.	TRBV13	TRBJ2-2	.	TGTGCCAGCAGCTTAGACACCAGACACTACACCGGGGAGCTGTTTTTT	CASSLDTRHYTGELFF
TRBD1	TRBV7-9	TRBJ1-2	.	TGTGCCAGCAGCTCCAGACGGGACAGGAACTATGGCTACACCTTC	CASSSRRDRNYGYTF
TRBD2	TRBV10-3	TRBJ2-7	.	TGTGCCATCAGTCCTAGCGGGGGGTCCTACGAGCAGTACTTC	CAISPSGGSYEQYF
TRBD2	TRBV10-3	TRBJ2-1	.	TGTGCCATCACTTCCAGCGGGGGGGCGGGAAATGAGCAGTTCTTC	CAITSSGGAGNEQFF
.	TRBV6-6	TRBJ1-1	.	TGTGCCAGCAGTCGCCAAACTAACACTGAAGCTTTCTTT	CASSRQTNTEAFF
TRBD1	TRBV28	TRBJ1-2	.	TGTGCCAGCAGTCTCGACAGGGACTATGGCTACACCTTC	CASSLDRDYGYTF
.	TRBV29-1	TRBJ1-1	.	TGCAGCGAGGGGGGAAGGGGCACTGAAGCTTTCTTT	CSEGGRGTEAFF
TRBD2	TRBV24-1	TRBJ2-1	.	TGTGCCACCAGTGAAGGGACTAGCGGGATCTACAATGAGCAGTTCTTC	CATSEGTSGIYNEQFF
TRBD2	TRBV7-2	TRBJ2-5	.	TGTGCCAGCAGCTGGCCCGGCAAGCGGGGGACCCAAGAGACCCAGTACTTC	CASSWPGKRGTQETQYF
TRBD1	TRBV5-1	TRBJ2-5	.	TGCGCCAGCAGCTCCGGGACAGGAGGGTACCAAGAGACCCAGTACTTC	CASSSGTGGYQETQYF
TRBD1	TRBV12-3/TRBV12-4	TRBJ1-4	.	TGTGCCAGCAGTCGACAGGGCAGGGAAAAACTGTTTTTT	CASSRQGREKLFF
.	TRBV18	TRBJ2-7	.	TGTGCCAGCTCACCTACGACTCGTGTGGGGGGCGAGCAGTACTTC	CASSPTTRVGGEQYF
.	TRBV15	TRBJ1-1	once	TGTGCCACCAGCAGCGTAGAGGGAGGCACTGAAGCTTTCTTT	CATSSVEGGTEAFF
.	TRBV19	TRBJ2-1	once	TGTGCCAGTAGAGAGGAGGGGTACAATGAGCAGTTCTTC	CASREEGYNEQFF
TRBD2	TRBV11-3	TRBJ2-7	.	TGTGCCAGCAGCAGGGGTAGCGGGCCCTCCTACGAGCAGTACTTC	CASSRGSGPSYEQYF
.	TRBV2	TRBJ1-6	.	TGTGCCAGCAGCGGTGGCCTAGGTGAACCCCTCCACTTT	CASSGGLGEPLHF
TRBD2	TRBV10-3	TRBJ2-3	.	TGTGCCATCAGCCAGCGGGGGGGAGACACAGATACGCAGTATTTT	CAISQRGGDTDTQYF
.	TRBV20-1	TRBJ1-2	.	TGCAGTGCTAGCCCAAACTATGGCTACACCTTC	CSASPNYGYTF
TRBD2	TRBV9	TRBJ2-1	.	TGTGCCAGCAGCGAGGCCCTCACTAGCGGGTGGCCGAATGAGCAGTTCTTC	CASSEALTSGWPNEQFF